This T cell receptor beta chain was sequenced in a study of T cell changes during pregnancy in multiple sclerosis (dated by TCRdb to 2018 to 2020). Study-wide context: In women with multiple sclerosis, the researchers looked at how the T cell repertoire shifted as pregnancy progressed.

CDR1 and CDR2, per the germline V gene, are SGHRS and YFSETQ. Taken from cysteine to phenylalanine, the CDR3 has 18 residues. The read is trimmed to its CDR3 DNA, 54 bases read in frame from base 1. Clipping removes 4 bases from V and 4 bases from J, with 13 as the unmatched junction base count. Library generation was performed with the immunoSEQ multiplex PCR assay. Imported from immuneACCESS, the table was reduced by TCRdb to in-frame sequences with V and J called. These copies leave out some clones; in studies compared against another copy, an unresolved V gene accounts for under half, and the cause of the remainder is not known. The sample table holds around 75,000 clones, of which 89% were seen once. The ten largest clones take up 0.7% to 0.9% of the sample. About this clone: Its binding antigen is unknown. Base qualities were left out, and no much larger clone turns up one base away.

The material sequenced was peripheral blood, taken in the first trimester of pregnancy. The rearranged chain carries TRBV5-1 and TRBJ1-6; 8 nucleotides in the junction match TRBD1. The TCR was taken from a female donor in good health, enrolled as a control in a pregnancy study. The CDR3 loop reads CASSPGQGNFRYNSPLHF. The nucleotide sequence is TGCGCCAGCAGCCCCGGACAGGGAAACTTTAGGTATAATTCACCCCTCCACTTT.